Each of the 26 T cell receptor beta chains below was sequenced from the same sample in a study of blood T cell repertoires in COVID-19. Profiling relied on immunoSEQ multiplex PCR, and the TCRdb table lists in-frame clones only, not all of them. This sample has some 390,000 clones, with about nine tenths found just once. Sequenced sample: PBMCs or T cells enriched from blood (not recorded which). The receptor set was obtained from a woman aged 25 to 39 who had recovered from COVID-19.

This chain connects TRBV6-5 to TRBJ1-6; 7 nucleotides match TRBD1. Unmatched junction bases numbered 5, after V lost 4 bases and J lost 2 bases. Germline V CDR1 and CDR2: MNHEY, SVGAGI. The CDR3 contains 16 residues. The DNA of the CDR3 is TGTGCCAGCAGTTCCCTCACAGGGGCCTATAATTCACCCCTCCACTTT. Protein sequence: CASSSLTGAYNSPLHF.

The rearrangement uses TRBV10-3 and TRBJ2-3; 7 positions agree with TRBD1. Germline V gene lookup returns CDR1 ENHRY and CDR2 SYGVKD. The CDR3 is made up of 15 amino acids. Trimming cost V 10 bases and J 0 bases; bases outside gene matches: 10. The CDR3 is CATRGQFASTDTQYF. Here the CDR3 DNA reads TGTGCCACGAGGGGACAGTTCGCTAGCACAGATACGCAGTATTTT.

The chain recombines TRBV20-1 with TRBJ2-3; no definite D call. This CDR3 comprises 11 residues. Trimming stripped 6 bases from V and 2 bases from J, with 6 bases between. Germline V lookup: CDR1 DFQATT, CDR2 SNEGSKA (reference sequence). The CDR3 DNA follows: TGCAGTGCCTTCGTCACAGATACGCAGTATTTT. Amino acid sequence: CSAFVTDTQYF.

This rearrangement joins TRBV3-1 (or the pseudogene TRBV3-2) to TRBJ1-3, with D perhaps TRBD1 (5 bases). The V and J ends lost 8 bases and 6 bases respectively, with 17 bases between them. The CDR3 is 14 residues long. Looked up from germline, CDR1 is LGHDT and CDR2 is YNNKEL (reference sequence). The CDR3 DNA reads as TGTGCCAGCGCCCAATCCGGGACTCAAAACACCATATATTTT. Translated, it gives CASAQSGTQNTIYF.

This chain joins TRBV27 and TRBJ2-3; TRBD2 might be the D (7 bases). The V gene's germline CDR1 is MNHEY and CDR2 SMNVEV (reference sequence). The CDR3 has 15 amino acids. V lost 1 base and J lost 1, with 9 bases in between. The CDR3 DNA reads TGTGCCAGCAGTTTATGGGGGGGCGGCACAGATACGCAGTATTTT. This gives the protein CASSLWGGGTDTQYF.

The rearrangement joins TRBV12-3 or TRBV12-4 to TRBJ2-1; D might be TRBD2 (5 bases). CDR3 size: 11 residues. With 6 bases removed from V and 8 bases from J, the gap between germline ends came to 8 bases. CDR3 protein: CASSRRDEQFF. The CDR3 DNA follows: TGTGCCAGCAGCCGGCGGGATGAGCAGTTCTTC.

The chain carries TRBV5-4 and TRBJ2-3; TRBD2 aligns across 9 bases. From germline, CDR1 is SGHNT and CDR2 YYREEE (reference sequence). This CDR3 comprises 17 residues. V gave up 4 bases and J gave up 3 bases; unmatched junction bases: 12. The CDR3 region is CASSRIAGRGGTDTQYF. As DNA, the CDR3 is TGTGCCAGCAGCCGTATAGCAGGGCGGGGGGGAACAGATACGCAGTATTTT. Together with reference TRBV5-4 and TRBJ2-3, the CDR3 gives the full variable domain: ETGVTQSPTHLIKTRGQQVTLRCSSQSGHNTVSWYQQALGQGPQFIFQYYREEENGRGNFPPRFSGLQFPNYSSELNVNALELDDSALYLCASSRIAGRGGTDTQYFGPGTRLTVL.

V and J are TRBV28 and TRBJ2-1; 7 nucleotides line up with TRBD2. The junction had 11 bases not matched to a gene; V was cut back by 7 bases and J by 5 bases. The CDR3 has 15 residues. Germline CDR1 and CDR2: MDHEN and SYDVKM. CDR3 loop: CASNRWASGNNEQFF. For the CDR3, the DNA is TGTGCCAGCAACAGATGGGCTAGCGGAAACAATGAGCAGTTCTTC.

This clone was recorded many times. V is TRBV11-2 and J is TRBJ2-3, with 9 bases that match TRBD1. Germline values: CDR1 SGHAT, CDR2 FQNNGV. V trimming: 5 bases; J trimming: 6 bases; junction bases outside the gene matches: 9. The CDR3 is made up of 15 amino acids. The CDR3 coding sequence is TGTGCCAGCAGCCCGTTACAGGGGGCGACGGATACGCAGTATTTT. Translated, it gives CASSPLQGATDTQYF.

The chain recombines TRBV5-1 with TRBJ1-1; 12 bases map to TRBD1. CDR1 is SGHRS, CDR2 YFSETQ, per germline. Trimming removed 2 bases from V and 5 bases from J; junction bases left unmatched: 7. CDR3 length: 16 residues. The CDR3 coding sequence is TGCGCCAGCAGCTTCCTAGGGACAGGGGGCCCGACTGAAGCTTTCTTT. Translated, it gives CASSFLGTGGPTEAFF.

V is TRBV5-1 and J is TRBJ2-7, with D possibly matching TRBD1 (5 bases). The germline V gene has CDR1 SGHRS and CDR2 YFSETQ. The V end was cut by 4 bases, the J end by 2 bases, with 16 bases between. This CDR3 is built from 15 residues. In DNA, the CDR3 is TGCGCCAGCAGCCTTGGGCAGGGCAAAACCTACGAGCAGTACTTC. This translates into CASSLGQGKTYEQYF. Supplemented by reference TRBV5-1 and TRBJ2-7, the full variable domain reads KAGVTQTPRYLIKTRGQQVTLSCSPISGHRSVSWYQQTPGQGLQFLFEYFSETQRNKGNFPGRFSGRQFSNSRSEMNVSTLELGDSALYLCASSLGQGKTYEQYFGPGTRLTVT.

The chain joins TRBV5-1 to TRBJ1-1; TRBD1 is a possible D gene (6 bases). CDR1 is SGHRS and CDR2 is YFSETQ in the germline V gene. V lost 6 bases and J lost 1, with 13 bases in between. The CDR3 covers 14 residues. The CDR3: CASTSDSTNTEAFF. The CDR3 DNA is TGCGCCAGCACTTCGGACAGCACGAACACTGAAGCTTTCTTT.

The chain recombines TRBV28 with TRBJ1-2; D ambiguous. Germline V gives CDR1 MDHEN, CDR2 SYDVKM. The CDR3 has 12 amino acids. V lost 9 bases and J 8 bases, leaving 16 bases between the germline ends. The chain's CDR3 is CASRAGIWGYTF. The CDR3 region has the DNA TGTGCCAGTAGAGCCGGGATATGGGGCTACACCTTC.

V is TRBV28 and J is TRBJ2-2; 13 bases are shared with TRBD2. This CDR3 region has 16 residues. V dropped 5 bases and J dropped 6; count of bases not matched to a gene: 6. The germline V gene has CDR1 MDHEN and CDR2 SYDVKM. The CDR3 sequence: CASSGGTSGMAGELFF. CDR3 DNA sequence: TGTGCCAGCAGTGGAGGGACTAGCGGGATGGCCGGGGAGCTGTTTTTT.

The V and J genes are TRBV30 and TRBJ1-2; 9 positions match TRBD1. Trimming took 8 bases from V and 8 from J; bases not matched to a gene: 6. CDR3 size: 11 residues. Germline CDR1 GTSNPN, CDR2 SVGIG (reference sequence). DNA of the CDR3: TGTGCCAGAGACAGGGGGAGCGGCTACACCTTC. Protein: CARDRGSGYTF.

The rearrangement uses TRBV7-9 and TRBJ1-1; possible D gene TRBD1, 6 bases. Trimming took 3 bases from V and 1 from J, leaving 12 bases between them. Germline CDR1 SEHNR, CDR2 FQNEAQ (reference sequence). The CDR3 contains 15 residues. The CDR3 spells CASSFKRQENTEAFF. CDR3 nucleotide sequence: TGTGCCAGCAGCTTTAAACGACAGGAGAACACTGAAGCTTTCTTT.

The genes are TRBV13 and TRBJ1-2; TRBD1 matches 9 bases. Trimming removed 5 bases from V and 4 bases from J; junction bases left unmatched: 8. CDR1 and CDR2 (germline): PRHDT, FYEKMQ (reference sequence). This CDR3 is built from 15 residues. CDR3 region: CASSTGQGPSYGYTF. CDR3 in DNA: TGTGCCAGCAGCACGGGACAGGGCCCCAGCTATGGCTACACCTTC.

The V and J genes are TRBV6-5 and TRBJ1-2, with D possibly TRBD1 on 5 matching bases. This CDR3 has 13 amino acids. With 8 bases removed from V and 3 bases from J, the gap between germline ends came to 13 bases. CDR1 and CDR2 (germline): MNHEY, SVGAGI. CDR3 in amino acids: CASGRDGDYGYTF. CDR3 sequence (DNA): TGTGCCAGCGGGAGGGACGGCGACTATGGCTACACCTTC.

The chain recombines TRBV27 with TRBJ2-1, with a tentative D call TRBD1 (5 bases). The CDR3 is 15 amino acids. CDR1 MNHEY and CDR2 SMNVEV come from the germline V gene (reference sequence). Trimming took 3 bases from V and 8 from J, leaving 17 bases between them. The DNA for the CDR3 is TGTGCCAGCAGTTTTGTGGGTAGGGGTAGGGATGAGCAGTTCTTC. This translates into CASSFVGRGRDEQFF.

J is TRBJ1-5 and V is TRBV19; 9 bases map to TRBD1. Trimming took 3 bases from V and 5 from J; bases not matched to a gene: 2. Germline CDR1 LNHDA, CDR2 SQIVND (reference sequence). This CDR3 spans 14 amino acids. The CDR3 coding sequence is TGTGCCAGTAGTATCACAGGGGGCCATCAGCCCCAGCATTTT. Its translation: CASSITGGHQPQHF. Together with reference TRBV19 and TRBJ1-5, the CDR3 gives the full variable domain: DGGITQSPKYLFRKEGQNVTLSCEQNLNHDAMYWYRQDPGQGLRLIYYSQIVNDFQKGDIAEGYSVSREKKESFPLTVTSAQKNPTAFYLCASSITGGHQPQHFGDGTRLSIL.

This clone came up once. The chain employs TRBV6-5 and TRBJ1-1; perhaps TRBD1 as D (5 bases). This CDR3 region has 16 residues. The V gene's germline CDR1 is MNHEY and CDR2 SVGAGI. Between the trimmed V and J ends, which lost 0 bases and 1 base, there was a span of 12 bases. The DNA for the CDR3 is TGTGCCAGCAGTTACTCAGGAGGGGACCAGAACACTGAAGCTTTCTTT. Its translation: CASSYSGGDQNTEAFF.

The chain employs TRBV30 and TRBJ1-1, with 9 bases fitting TRBD1. CDR1 and CDR2 (germline): GTSNPN, SVGIG (reference sequence). The CDR3 is made up of 14 amino acids. The V segment lost 5 bases and the J segment 1 base; nucleotides outside the gene matches: 5. CDR3 coding DNA: TGTGCCTGGGGGACAGGGTCAACGAACACTGAAGCTTTCTTT. Encoded protein: CAWGTGSTNTEAFF.

The J gene is TRBJ2-5, the V gene TRBV9; TRBD1 matches 8 bases. Germline V lookup: CDR1 SGDLS, CDR2 YYNGEE. V trimming: 0 bases; J trimming: 5 bases; junction bases outside the gene matches: 6. CDR3 length: 15 amino acids. CDR3 coding DNA: TGTGCCAGCAGCGTAGAGGGACAGGAGGCGGAGACCCAGTACTTC. The encoded protein is CASSVEGQEAETQYF.

The gene calls are TRBV7-8 and TRBJ1-1; possibly TRBD1 for D (5 bases). V was cut by 5 bases and J by 1 base, with 17 bases left in between. Germline loops: CDR1 SGHVS, CDR2 FQNEAQ. The CDR3 covers 16 residues. The CDR3: CASSPRQSRANTEAFF. CDR3 bases: TGTGCCAGCAGCCCTCGACAGAGTCGAGCGAACACTGAAGCTTTCTTT.

This clone has a handful of counts. Other DNA sequences in this sample translate to the same CDR3. The chain is built from TRBV30 and TRBJ2-7; D may be TRBD2 (6 bases). V lost 3 bases, J lost 7 bases, and 19 bases lay in between. The CDR3 totals 14 residues. Germline CDR1 reads GTSNPN; CDR2 reads SVGIG (reference sequence). This CDR3 reads CAWRRDFPLGEQYF. CDR3 nucleotide sequence: TGTGCCTGGAGGAGGGACTTCCCCCTGGGAGAGCAGTACTTC.

V and J are TRBV5-1 and TRBJ2-7; TRBD2 might be the D (5 bases). Germline values: CDR1 SGHRS, CDR2 YFSETQ. The CDR3 has 13 amino acids. V was trimmed by 2 bases and J by 2 bases, leaving 8 bases between them. CDR3 sequence: CASSFGVPYEQYF. As DNA, the CDR3 is TGCGCCAGCAGCTTCGGGGTTCCCTACGAGCAGTACTTC.